This T cell receptor (beta chain) was captured by sequencing in a study of shared clonotypes between healthy human individuals. Source study methods: Without quality scores, immunoSEQ junctional reads could not be filtered like full-length reads. TCRdb's copy holds only in-frame clones and misses some; the assay was immunoSEQ multiplex PCR. The V and J calls and the clone size are those of that table, but D and trimming were determined from the DNA. The sample has around 720,000 clones, around three quarters seen once. This clone was seen a single time. The germline V gene has CDR1 SGHTA and CDR2 FQGTGA. CDR3 length: 16 amino acids. Trimming shortened V by 0 bases and J by 1 base, and 9 bases separated the two germline ends.

The chain joins TRBV7-3 to TRBJ2-2, with D perhaps assigned TRBD1 or TRBD2 (6 bases each). The sequence came from a woman in her 30s in good health. Sequencing was done on a sample of memory CD4+ T cells sorted from blood. Sample subset: CD45RA-negative fraction. This CDR3 reads CASSLTQGGNTGELFF. For the CDR3, the DNA is TGTGCCAGCAGCTTAACACAGGGAGGGAACACCGGGGAGCTGTTTTTT.